This T cell receptor (beta chain) was identified in a study of cytomegalovirus exposure and HLA in healthy donors (dated by TCRdb to 2016 to 2017). In terms of the full investigation: According to an earlier analysis of 450 to 650 of the donors, about 179 million T cells yielded 120 million or so unique TCR beta sequences and about 280 Gb of sequence data. Donor age, sex, ethnicity and CMV serostatus were compiled alongside the repertoire data. Of the roughly 410 genotyped donors, roughly 76% were placed in the genetic ancestry cluster associated with self-reported Caucasian donors. Across some 400 genotyped donors of the cohort, an average of roughly 250,000 unique TCR beta nucleotide sequences per donor were sequenced, and roughly 17% of those sequences were non-productive. High-throughput TCR immunosequencing, statistical association of individual TCRs with disease status, and machine learning were combined to predict cytomegalovirus infection status. Using immunosequencing, the study profiled T cell repertoires from some 670 subjects and related those repertoires to cytomegalovirus serostatus. A later genetic analysis used genome-wide SNP genotypes for about 60% of the roughly 700 donors, treating that subset as a discovery cohort. Rather than drawing on any new phenotypic data, the later analysis identified candidate immune exposures from TCR beta sequences and the way those sequences occurred across donors. To decide whether each TCR beta V gene segment behaved as functional or pseudogenic, an earlier analysis of over 500 of the donors relied on high-throughput TCR beta sequencing. Every repertoire in the discovery cohort had been generated on one and the same sequencing platform. A later analysis re-analyzed previously published TCR beta repertoires from approximately 700 donors and added high-resolution HLA genotyping to study TCR occurrence patterns. Both class I and class II loci were covered by HLA typing, at four-digit resolution. Typing coverage differed by locus: A, B, C, DRB1 and DQB1 were typed in roughly 620-630 donors, DQA1 in approximately 520, DPA1 in 600 to 610, and DPB1 in roughly 470. The study was designed to test whether signatures of past pathogen exposure could be identified by cataloging public T cell receptors. Several DR-DQ haplotypes were treated as single units for association and clustering because of strong linkage in the cohort. Approximately 300 gigabases of sequencing data and 70 million to 95 million unique TCR sequences made up an early release that covered 640 HLA-typed donors. Along with the approximately 650-subject first cohort, a separate validation cohort of over 90 different subjects was used.

In total, around 600 healthy bone marrow donors made up the cohort. All cohort members were sampled while nominally healthy, although unrecorded immune exposures were likely present. The donor was CMV seronegative and belonged to the group of around 350 seronegative cohort members. Every donor gave a peripheral blood sample, and the peripheral blood mononuclear cells from that sample were used for TCR beta sequencing. The Qiagen DNeasy Blood Extraction Kit was used to extract genomic DNA from the blood cell samples. The investigation overall reported the following: In a later analysis, HLA-associated TCR beta chains were found to be more clonally expanded and to have lower generation probabilities than equally common non-associated chains. In an earlier analysis of some 500 of the donors, most TCR beta V segments appeared in productive rearrangements about 87% or about 30% of the time, broadly matching IMGT annotations. Cytomegalovirus status was reported to be diagnosed by the classifier with high specificity and sensitivity in both the original and validation cohorts. The 87-base-pair reads could not distinguish some IMGT-functional V segments, including TRBV6-2 and TRBV6-3, so those segments were excluded. A later genetic analysis associated a missense DCLRE1C variant with V-gene and J-gene trimming of TCR beta chains, and an independent cohort replicated the association. Across donors, most TCR sequences were observed very rarely, whereas some public TCRs were present in many individuals. Because HLA typing was missing for some donors at each locus, association tests included only the typed subset. About 15 rarely observed V segments, including chromosome 9 orphons, were excluded from the earlier analysis of 550 to 700 of the donors because counts were too low. In a later analysis, 16,951 TCR beta sequences were associated with specific HLA alleles at a false discovery rate of 0.05. Sequencing depth was assumed to be roughly uniform across donors in the presence/absence analyses, though that assumption may not hold. Assigning TCR associations to individual alleles was difficult when HLA alleles, especially DR and DQ, strongly co-occurred. In vitro tests confirmed that a few of the cytomegalovirus-associated TCR beta chains recognize cytomegalovirus antigens. A further reported finding was that TCR beta sequences accurately predicted the HLA-A and HLA-B alleles for most subjects in the first cohort. In a later analysis, the rate of TCR association differed among HLA loci, with DRB1 alleles having the most associated TCRs and HLA-C alleles having the fewest. In a later genetic analysis, fewer N-insertions in productive TCRs were reported among donors in an Asian-associated ancestry cluster than the roughly 640-donor mean. The sequencing pipeline was judged likely to have produced a cluster of highly shared sequence variants as a technical artifact. The cohort was sequenced for TCR beta chains only, and without alpha or paired-chain data the features that could be detected were limited. The only immune exposure information available for the cohort was CMV serostatus. A later analysis reported that several top co-occurrence clusters appeared linked to parvovirus B19, influenza, CMV and Epstein-Barr virus. The study gave a list of 150 to 200 TCR beta chains associated with cytomegalovirus. Correlated functional status among segregating V segments might be attributable to linkage disequilibrium, but an unknown experimental factor could not be ruled out. According to the authors, the approach could potentially be generalized to other disease states and immunological phenotypes. In a later analysis, most CMV-associated TCR beta chains were found to appear HLA-restricted, with HLA associations seemingly driven largely by CMV exposure.

Preparation of the library involved the immunoSEQ multiplex PCR assay. The multiplex PCR relied on a mix of 60 forward primers for TCR Vbeta segments and 13 reverse primers for TCR Jbeta segments. A multiplex PCR assay on genomic DNA amplified the CDR3 region of rearranged TCR beta genes. On the Illumina HiSeq System, the amplified TCR beta libraries were sequenced as 87-base-pair reads. The paper's processing steps were these. A later analysis counted 65 million to 90 million unique TCR beta chains across the 650 to 800 repertoires, and roughly 10 million of these chains were shared by at least two donors. Raw reads were error-corrected and collapsed into unique sequences by a nearest-neighbor algorithm in which closely related sequences were merged to remove PCR and sequencing errors. CDR3 sequences were aligned to IMGT reference sequences to assign V, D and J gene segments. For a sequence to be retained, a match of at least six nucleotides was required to both a V gene segment and a J gene segment. Rearrangements were called productive when the CDR3 lacked stop codons and stayed in frame with V and J; all others were non-productive. Following IMGT convention, CDR3 was defined as the stretch from the second conserved V-encoded cysteine up to the conserved J-encoded phenylalanine. The earlier analysis of a few hundred of the donors excluded any sequence lacking an unambiguous match to a single V gene segment. In an earlier analysis of approximately 590 of the donors, a V segment was called functional when productive rearrangements were above 56.7%, and segregating when the standard deviation between donors exceeded 5%. A statistical classification framework was built for diagnosing cytomegalovirus status from the catalog of TCR beta chain sequences. In a later analysis, V and J genes were assigned by comparing TCR nucleotide sequences against IMGT/GENE-DB human TR gene sequences. Using the TCRdist pipeline, a later analysis assigned CDR3 sequences along with most-parsimonious VDJ recombination scenarios. In a later analysis, each TCR beta chain was defined by its CDR3 amino acid sequence together with its V-gene family, and reads without a unique V-gene family were excluded. A later analysis removed 550 to 650 highly shared, low-generation-probability nucleotide sequences to deal with suspected cross-contamination and a sequencing artifact. For each public chain, a later analysis derived a clonal expansion index from normalized ranks of inferred template counts within each repertoire. In a later analysis, generation probabilities were computed using a VDJ recombination model fitted to out-of-frame rearrangements, and the results were checked against IGoR. Hypergeometric tests were used in a later analysis to score TCR-TCR, TCR-HLA and TCR-CMV co-occurrence, with a repertoire-size bias correction applied to the TCR pairs. In a later analysis, false discovery rates were estimated by permuting HLA or CMV assignments 20 times. In a later analysis, co-occurring TCRs were grouped with DBSCAN, and TCRdist sequence similarity was added when clustering was performed within HLA-allele-positive subsets. Co-occurrence clustering excluded repertoires with fewer than 30,000 or more than 120,000 public chains, plus five with anomalous nucleotide sharing. TCRdb holds this immuneACCESS table with in-frame rearrangements only. Some clones are missing; in checked studies, unresolved V genes explain under half, and the rest has no known cause. The V and J calls and the clone size are those of that table, but D and trimming were determined from the DNA. The sample includes about 160,000 clones, with around 88% observed a single time. Together, the top ten hold approximately 2% of the sample.

This clone has a handful of counts. The antigen this receptor binds is unknown. No base quality values were provided; no much bigger clone lies one nucleotide off. The germline V gene supplies CDR1 SGHRS and CDR2 YFSETQ. The junction carries 6 bases between V and J, which are trimmed by 0 bases and 2 bases respectively. From cysteine to phenylalanine, the CDR3 is 14 amino acids long. The entry retains the CDR3 DNA only, 42 bases that are in frame from base 1. The sequence was obtained from a woman under 30 in good health and CMV-seronegative. Sequenced sample: PBMCs. The rearranged segments are TRBV5-1 and TRBJ1-3; a tentative D match to TRBD1 spans 6 bases. This receptor has the CDR3 CASSLGDTGNTIYF. The nucleotide sequence is TGCGCCAGCAGCTTGGGGGACACTGGAAACACCATATATTTT.